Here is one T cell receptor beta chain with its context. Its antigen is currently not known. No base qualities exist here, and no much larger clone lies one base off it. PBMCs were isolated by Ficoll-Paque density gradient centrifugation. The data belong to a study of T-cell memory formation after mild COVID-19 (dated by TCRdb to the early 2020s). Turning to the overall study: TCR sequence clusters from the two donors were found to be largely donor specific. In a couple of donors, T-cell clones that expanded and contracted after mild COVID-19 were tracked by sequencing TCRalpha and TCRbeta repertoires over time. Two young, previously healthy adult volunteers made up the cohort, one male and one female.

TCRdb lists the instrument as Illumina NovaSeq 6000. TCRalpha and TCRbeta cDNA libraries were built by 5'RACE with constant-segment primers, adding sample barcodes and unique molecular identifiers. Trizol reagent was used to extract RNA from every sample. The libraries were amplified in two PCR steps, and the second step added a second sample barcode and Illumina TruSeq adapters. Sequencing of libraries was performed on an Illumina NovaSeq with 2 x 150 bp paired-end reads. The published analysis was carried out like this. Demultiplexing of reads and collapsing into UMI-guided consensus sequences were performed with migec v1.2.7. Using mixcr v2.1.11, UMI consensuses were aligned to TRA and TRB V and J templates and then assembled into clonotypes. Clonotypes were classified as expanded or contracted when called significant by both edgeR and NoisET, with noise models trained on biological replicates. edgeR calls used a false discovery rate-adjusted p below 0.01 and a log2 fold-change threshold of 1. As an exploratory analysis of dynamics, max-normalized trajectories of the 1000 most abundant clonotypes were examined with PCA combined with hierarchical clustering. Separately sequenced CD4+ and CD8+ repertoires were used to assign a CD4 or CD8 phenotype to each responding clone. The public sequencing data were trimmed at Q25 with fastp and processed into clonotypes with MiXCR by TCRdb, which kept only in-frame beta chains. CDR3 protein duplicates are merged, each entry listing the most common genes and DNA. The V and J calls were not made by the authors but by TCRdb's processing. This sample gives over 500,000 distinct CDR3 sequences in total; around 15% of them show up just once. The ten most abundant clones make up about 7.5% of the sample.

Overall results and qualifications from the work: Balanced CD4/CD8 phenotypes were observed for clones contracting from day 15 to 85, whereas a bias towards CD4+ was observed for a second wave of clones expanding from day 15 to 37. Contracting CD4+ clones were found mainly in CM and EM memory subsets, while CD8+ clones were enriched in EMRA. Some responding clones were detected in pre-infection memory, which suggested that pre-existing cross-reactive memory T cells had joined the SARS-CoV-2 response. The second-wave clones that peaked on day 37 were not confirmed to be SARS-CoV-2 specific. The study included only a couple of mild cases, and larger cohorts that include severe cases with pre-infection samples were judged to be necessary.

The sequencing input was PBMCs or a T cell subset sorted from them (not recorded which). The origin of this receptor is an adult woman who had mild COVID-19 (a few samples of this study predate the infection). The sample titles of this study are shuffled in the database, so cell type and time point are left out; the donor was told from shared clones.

In nucleotides, the sequence is TGTGCCTGGTCACTGGGGGTGGGTTCCTACGAGCAGTACTTC. Translated, this gives CAWSLGVGSYEQYF. Rearrangement joined TRBV30 to TRBJ2-7, with the D assignment possibly TRBD1 or TRBD2, given 5 matching bases for each. The CDR1 and CDR2 encoded by the germline V gene (reference sequence) are GTSNPN and SVGIG. The CDR3, cysteine through phenylalanine, is 14 amino acids long. CDR3 DNA only is kept here, 42 bases in frame from base 1. Trimming removed 5 bases from V and 1 base from J, leaving 15 bases between the germline ends.